A single TCR beta chain is shown here with its context. This clone was seen a single time. This clone's antigen is unknown. The sample holds no much larger clone one base away, and base qualities are not on file. The CDR3 regions of human TCRbeta chains were analyzed by immunosequencing. The study's processing was this. Repertoire TCRs were checked for matches against a reference library of SARS-CoV-2-specific TCRs that had been generated using the MIRA antigen-specificity platform. Breadth was defined as the fraction of unique TCRs that were SARS-CoV-2-associated, and depth was defined as the fraction of total T cells that were SARS-CoV-2-associated. Each spike-specific TCR was assigned to its reactive spike region and to a CD4 or CD8 class using the MIRA data. Log10-transformed breadth and depth values were compared by one-way ANOVA with Sidak's multiple comparisons tests. Entries here come from immuneACCESS through TCRdb and include only in-frame sequences with V and J called. Some clones fail to appear in such tables; in the studies checked, an unresolved V gene covers under half of the shortfall, and the cause of the remainder is unknown. V and J calls plus clone size are reproduced from that table; the DNA served to infer D and trimming. The table for this sample lists more than 150,000 clones; approximately 91% of them were counted only once. The ten largest clonotypes hold 0.75% to 1% of the sample.

The time point tag for this specimen amounts to: baseline before first vaccination. Samples from vaccinated people were obtained from the UK trials COV001 and COV002, which included a single-blind randomized controlled phase 2/3 trial of AZD1222 (ChAdOx1 nCoV-19) in healthy adults. For TCRbeta chain sequencing, PBMC samples were collected from trial participants at day 0 and at day 28 after the second dose. The source of the sample is a study of T cell responses to AZD1222 COVID-19 vaccine listed by TCRdb under 2021. Background on the whole study: Because spike-specific TCR depth and breadth did not differ between the two schedules, AZD1222 recipients who got a second dose at roughly 4 weeks were pooled with those who got a second dose at roughly 12 weeks. A total of 233 trial participants underwent TCR sequencing, of whom about 210 received two doses of AZD1222 and some 26 received two doses of the MenACWY control vaccine. Trial participants were enrolled into age subgroups of 18-55, 56-69 and 70-plus years, which contained around 150, 28 and 57 TCR-sequenced participants, respectively.

Trimming takes 0 bases from V and 8 bases from J, and the germline ends sit 19 bases apart. Its CDR3 holds 16 amino acids, cysteine through phenylalanine. Only CDR3 DNA remains: 48 bases, in frame from the first base. CDR1 SNHLY and CDR2 FYNNEI were looked up in the germline V gene. Results and caveats for the whole study, not just this receptor: The 56-69-year group was small, and its depth increase did not reach significance, likely because of low power. Reportedly, close to half of the unique spike-specific TCRs recognized epitopes lying outside the regions that are mutated in the B.1.351 and B.1.1.7 variants. CD4 TCRs associated with the vaccine covered the entire spike protein, and the dominant responses were in regions 160-218 and 743-854. Conclusions about previously exposed vaccinees are limited because only a handful of AZD1222 recipients were SARS-CoV-2 seropositive at baseline. Participants were mostly white British and included more females than males, and it was suggested by the authors that clonal diversity may have been underestimated. After two AZD1222 doses, both the breadth and the depth of spike-specific TCRs were significantly higher than at day 0 and than in MenACWY recipients. No day 14 peak-response samples were available, so repertoires were characterized only after the peak T cell response.

The chain links TRBV2 with TRBJ1-1; TRBD1 is perhaps the D gene, given 6 matching bases. This receptor was obtained from an adult in good health. Sequencing was performed on peripheral blood, taken on day 0 of AZD1222 vaccination. The sequenced DNA: TGTGCCAGCAGTGAAGCTGGGCTCGGACAGCCGCAAGAAGCTTTCTTT. Translated, it reads CASSEAGLGQPQEAFF.